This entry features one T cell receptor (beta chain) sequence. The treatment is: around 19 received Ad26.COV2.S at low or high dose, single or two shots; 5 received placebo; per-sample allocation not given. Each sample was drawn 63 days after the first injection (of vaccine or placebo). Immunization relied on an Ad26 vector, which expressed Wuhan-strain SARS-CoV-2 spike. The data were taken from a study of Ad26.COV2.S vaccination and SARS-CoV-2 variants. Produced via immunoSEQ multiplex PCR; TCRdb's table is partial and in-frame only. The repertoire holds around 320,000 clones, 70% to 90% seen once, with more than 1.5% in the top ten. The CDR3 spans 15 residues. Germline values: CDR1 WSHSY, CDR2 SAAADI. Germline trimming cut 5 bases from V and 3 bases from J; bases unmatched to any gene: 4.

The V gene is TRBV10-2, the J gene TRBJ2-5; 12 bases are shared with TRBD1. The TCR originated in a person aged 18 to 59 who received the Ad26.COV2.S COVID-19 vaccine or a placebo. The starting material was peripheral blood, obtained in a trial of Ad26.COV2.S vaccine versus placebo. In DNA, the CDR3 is TGCGCCAGCAGTTGGGACAGGGGGCCCGAAGAGACCCAGTACTTC. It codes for CASSWDRGPEETQYF.